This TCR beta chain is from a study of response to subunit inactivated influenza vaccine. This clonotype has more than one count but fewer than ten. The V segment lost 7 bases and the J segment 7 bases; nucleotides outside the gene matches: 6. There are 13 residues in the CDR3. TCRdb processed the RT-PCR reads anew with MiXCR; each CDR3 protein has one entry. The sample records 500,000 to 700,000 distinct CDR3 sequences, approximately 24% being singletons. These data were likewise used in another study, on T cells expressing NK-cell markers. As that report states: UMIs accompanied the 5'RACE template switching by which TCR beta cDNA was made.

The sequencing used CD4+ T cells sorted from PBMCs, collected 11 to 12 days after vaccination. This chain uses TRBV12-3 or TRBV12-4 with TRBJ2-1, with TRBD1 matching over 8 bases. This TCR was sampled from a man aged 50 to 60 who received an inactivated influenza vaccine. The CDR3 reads CASIPTGANEQFF. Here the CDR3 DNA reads TGTGCCAGCATCCCGACAGGGGCTAATGAGCAGTTCTTC.